The 21 T cell receptor beta chains below come from one sample, sequenced in a study of Graves' ophthalmopathy and Graves' hyperthyroidism. RNA transcripts were the template, and TCR beta CDR3 regions were amplified from them. First-round RT-PCR used HTBI primers; second-round multiplex PCR followed. TCRdb analysed the multiplex PCR reads with MiXCR anew, one entry per CDR3 protein. Of approximately 700,000 distinct CDR3 sequences in the sample, 35% to 50% are singletons; the top ten hold roughly 46%. The material sequenced was peripheral blood. The receptors here all came from an adult man with Graves' ophthalmopathy.

As to this clonotype: Relative to the germline gene, one junction end is altered; a read error may explain this. The chain uses TRBV6-4 and TRBJ2-7; D is perhaps TRBD1 (5 bases). The CDR3 covers 13 residues. The germline V gene has CDR1 MRHNA and CDR2 SNTAGT. CDR3 sequence reads: CASSYSGTYEQYF. CDR3 sequence (DNA): TGTGCCAGCAGTTACTCAGGGACCTACGAGCAGTACTTC.

This clonotype was observed many times. The chain has TRBV25-1 and TRBJ2-2, with 9 bases matching TRBD1. Germline V gives CDR1 MGHDK, CDR2 SYGVNS. V lost 9 bases and J lost 1; bases outside the gene matches: 3. This CDR3 comprises 14 residues. Here the CDR3 DNA reads TGTGCCAGTTCGACAGGGGGGAACACCGGGGAGCTGTTTTTT. This gives the protein CASSTGGNTGELFF.

The rearrangement joins TRBV6-6 to TRBJ1-5; D is unclear. Germline CDR1 is MNHNY and CDR2 is SVGAGI (reference sequence). V shed 8 bases and J shed 4 bases, with 12 bases lying between them. This CDR3 has 13 residues. This CDR3 is CASCLEANQPQHF. The CDR3 bases are TGTGCCAGCTGCTTAGAGGCGAATCAGCCCCAGCATTTT.

The V and J genes are TRBV10-3 and TRBJ2-7; D gene unclear. Germline V gene data show CDR1 as ENHRY and CDR2 as SYGVKD. Trimming took off 10 bases at V and 6 bases at J, with 28 bases between the two ends. The CDR3 extends over 16 amino acids. In nucleotides, the CDR3 is TGTGCCAGCTCCTATGGTTCGGTCGTAGTTAGAGGCGAGCAGTACTTC. It yields the protein CASSYGSVVVRGEQYF.

The chain recombines TRBV19 with TRBJ2-5; 7 bases are a match to TRBD2. V gave up 7 bases and J gave up 2 bases; unmatched junction bases: 10. The CDR3 extends over 15 amino acids. Germline V gene lookup returns CDR1 LNHDA and CDR2 SQIVND (reference sequence). In DNA form, the CDR3 reads TGTGCCAGTAATACCCGGAGCGGGATGCAAGAGACCCAGTACTTC. Translated: CASNTRSGMQETQYF.

The rearrangement links TRBV7-9 to TRBJ1-2; TRBD1 matches at 7 bases. This CDR3 spans 17 amino acids. CDR1 and CDR2 from the germline V gene are SEHNR and FQNEAQ (reference sequence). The trim removed 6 bases at V and 0 bases at J, leaving 13 bases unmatched. Here the CDR3 reads CASSLAAGTETNYGYTF. CDR3 coding DNA: TGTGCCAGCAGTTTGGCGGCCGGGACAGAGACTAACTATGGCTACACCTTC.

In its sample, this clonotype was seen many times. The V gene is TRBV29-1, the J gene TRBJ1-1; the D is unclear. CDR3 length: 14 residues. The germline V and J ends were trimmed by 2 bases and 1 base, with 11 bases remaining between them. From germline, CDR1 is SQVTM and CDR2 ANQGSEA. The CDR3: CSVESPPGNTEAFF. As DNA, the CDR3 is TGCAGCGTTGAATCCCCGCCGGGGAACACTGAAGCTTTCTTT.

Remarks on this clonotype: A single base separates this from a much larger clone, so it may be a read error. The CDR3 spells CAGSLAGGGELFF. The DNA of the CDR3 is TGTGCCGGCAGCTTAGCGGGCGGTGGGGAGCTGTTTTTT. V is TRBV7-2 and J is TRBJ1-4; 7 positions match TRBD2. The DNA end favors TRBJ2-2, so the J call may be wrong. Germline CDR1 SGHTA, CDR2 FQGNSA. This CDR3 is built from 13 residues.

The chain is built from TRBV20-1 and TRBJ1-5; weak D call: TRBD1 (5 bases). The V end lost 4 bases, the J end lost 4 bases, and 23 bases lay between the germline ends. Germline assignment: CDR1 DFQATT and CDR2 SNEGSKA (reference sequence). CDR3 length: 17 residues. CDR3 loop: CSAKEEFRDGWNQPQHF. CDR3 coding DNA: TGCAGTGCTAAGGAAGAGTTCAGGGATGGCTGGAATCAGCCCCAGCATTTT.

This clonotype was recorded at least ten times. This sequence joins TRBV7-9 and TRBJ2-5, with 8 positions matching TRBD1. The V gene's germline CDR1 is SEHNR and CDR2 FQNEAQ (reference sequence). V lost 5 bases, J lost 5 bases, and 7 bases stayed unmatched. The CDR3 sequence is 14 residues long. Here the CDR3 reads CASSLTGGRETQYF. The CDR3, as DNA: TGTGCCAGCAGCCTCACAGGGGGACGGGAGACCCAGTACTTC.

This clonotype was detected many times. This rearrangement joins TRBV19 to TRBJ2-7; 7 bases fit TRBD1. With 5 bases clipped from V and 3 bases from J, the junction kept 7 bases outside the gene matches. The CDR3 sequence is 14 residues long. Germline CDR1 reads LNHDA; CDR2 reads SQIVND (reference sequence). Written as DNA, the CDR3 is TGTGCCAGTAGTGTTGCGTACAGGGGCTACGAGCAGTACTTC. As protein: CASSVAYRGYEQYF.

CDR3 residues: CARVSAADYGYTF. The CDR3 nucleotides read TGTGCTAGAGTATCGGCGGCGGACTATGGCTACACCTTC. The rearrangement uses TRBV2 and TRBJ1-2; D not resolved. Germline V gives CDR1 SNHLY, CDR2 FYNNEI. The CDR3 length is 13 residues.

This clonotype was observed once. The chain combines TRBV10-2 with TRBJ1-2, with D perhaps TRBD1 (5 bases). The CDR3 consists of 13 residues. V was pared by 6 bases and J by 6 bases, with 14 bases between. Germline CDR1 WSHSY, CDR2 SAAADI. The DNA of the CDR3 is TGCGCCAGCAGCAGATCAGGGCATAATGGCTACACCTTC. It translates to CASSRSGHNGYTF.

In its sample, this clonotype was seen many times. This chain joins TRBV19 and TRBJ2-7, with unresolved D. V lost 6 bases, J lost 2 bases, and 11 bases lay in between. This CDR3 region has 13 residues. Germline CDR1 LNHDA, CDR2 SQIVND (reference sequence). CDR3 protein: CASSQDGTYEQYF. In DNA form, the CDR3 reads TGTGCCAGTAGCCAGGACGGAACCTACGAGCAGTACTTC.

The V gene is TRBV2, the J gene TRBJ2-5; D may correspond to TRBD1 or TRBD2 (5 bases each). The CDR3 runs 16 residues. Trimming pared 6 bases from V and 4 bases from J, leaving 21 bases between. Per germline, CDR1 SNHLY and CDR2 FYNNEI. The CDR3 coding sequence is TGTGCCAGCAGCGGCTGGGGGACCGCCGGGCGAGAGACCCAGTACTTC. It encodes CASSGWGTAGRETQYF.

This clonotype was picked up a small number of times. The chain joins TRBV19 to TRBJ1-5; perhaps TRBD1 as D (5 bases). Trimming left V 5 bases short and J 0 bases short, with 11 bases between. Per the germline V gene, CDR1 is LNHDA and CDR2 is SQIVND (reference sequence). The CDR3 contains 15 residues. In DNA, the CDR3 is TGTGCCAGTAGTTACGGGGCTCTTAGCAATCAGCCCCAGCATTTT. This codes for CASSYGALSNQPQHF. The whole variable domain, filled in from reference TRBV19 and TRBJ1-5, reads DGGITQSPKYLFRKEGQNVTLSCEQNLNHDAMYWYRQDPGQGLRLIYYSQIVNDFQKGDIAEGYSVSREKKESFPLTVTSAQKNPTAFYLCASSYGALSNQPQHFGDGTRLSIL.

The chain carries TRBV2 and TRBJ2-5; 7 bases are a match to TRBD2. The length of the CDR3 is 13 residues. Germline assignment: CDR1 SNHLY and CDR2 FYNNEI. Trimming took 7 bases from V and 4 from J; bases not matched to a gene: 6. The CDR3 sequence is CASKRGPGETQYF. In nucleotides, the CDR3 is TGTGCCAGCAAGCGGGGTCCGGGAGAGACCCAGTACTTC.

The chain is built from TRBV11-2 and TRBJ1-5; possibly TRBD1 for D (6 bases). The V gene lost 5 bases and the J gene lost 1 base, with 21 bases spanning the gap. This CDR3 has 18 amino acids. CDR1 is SGHAT, CDR2 FQNNGV, per germline. The CDR3 reads CASSQDSVRGLSNQPQHF. The CDR3 nucleotides are TGTGCCAGCAGCCAAGATTCGGTGCGGGGGCTGAGCAATCAGCCCCAGCATTTT.

V gene TRBV9 combines with J gene TRBJ1-5; D is possibly TRBD1 (5 bases). The V end lost 4 bases, the J end lost 3 bases, and 14 bases lay between the germline ends. CDR3 size: 15 residues. Germline assignment: CDR1 SGDLS and CDR2 YYNGEE. CDR3 residues: CASSTVGHINQPQHF. The CDR3 DNA follows: TGTGCCAGCAGCACCGTCGGACACATCAATCAGCCCCAGCATTTT. Combining the CDR3 with reference TRBV9 and TRBJ1-5 gives the whole variable domain DSGVTQTPKHLITATGQRVTLRCSPRSGDLSVYWYQQSLDQGLQFLIQYYNGEERAKGNILERFSAQQFPDLHSELNLSSLELGDSALYFCASSTVGHINQPQHFGDGTRLSIL.

As regards this clonotype: This clone may be a read error of a much larger clone one base away. The conserved closing phenylalanine or tryptophan is absent in this CDR3, likely reflecting a read error. V and J are TRBV2 and TRBJ1-2; 7 positions match TRBD1. Germline CDR1 SNHLY, CDR2 FYNNEI. Trimming took 4 bases from V and 2 from J; bases not matched to a gene: 10. This CDR3 spans 16 amino acids. CDR3: CASSGSGWDRNYGYTL. DNA for the CDR3: TGTGCCAGCAGTGGTTCCGGATGGGACAGAAACTATGGCTACACCCTC.

The table lists this clonotype with a few counts. The junction departs from the called germline gene at one end, perhaps through a read error. The chain is built from TRBV2 and TRBJ2-7, with 15 bases aligning to TRBD2. The CDR3 extends over 17 amino acids. Germline CDR1 is SNHLY and CDR2 is FYNNEI. Here the CDR3 DNA reads TGTGCTAGCAGGGGAGGACTAGCGGGGGGGGTAACCTACGAGCAGTACTTC. It specifies CASRGGLAGGVTYEQYF.